The rows below give T cell receptor beta chains drawn from one sample of a study of shared clonotypes between healthy human individuals. Method: immunoSEQ multiplex PCR; TCRdb's copy keeps in-frame clones and lacks some. This sample has fewer than 1 million clones, with 95% to 97% found just once. The sequenced sample was naive CD8+ T cells sorted from blood. The receptors shown here come from a man aged 25-45 years in good health. The CDR3 runs from the conserved cysteine through the conserved F or W. The D gene is left open where the match is weak. Some rows have no size entry. The others give once, few or many, or a class for an expanded clone.

D	size	V	length	J	DNA	CDR3
NA	NA	TRBV6-1	15	TRBJ2-7	TGTGCCAGCAGGGGGATGGGGGAGCCCTCCTACGAGCAGTACTTC	CASRGMGEPSYEQYF
NA	NA	TRBV29-1	14	TRBJ2-4	TGCAGCGTTAAGCACGCGCTAGCCAAAAACATTCAGTACTTC	CSVKHALAKNIQYF
NA	NA	TRBV4-3	15	TRBJ1-4	TGCGCCAGCAGCCAAGAATTCGAATTTAATGAAAAACTGTTTTTT	CASSQEFEFNEKLFF
NA	NA	TRBV27	14	TRBJ1-5	TGTGCCAGCAGTCCGAGGTGGTCGGGGCAGCCCCAGCATTTT	CASSPRWSGQPQHF
NA	NA	TRBV7-8	15	TRBJ2-1	TGTGCCAGCAGCTTACAGCGGGTCCTGTACAATGAGCAGTTCTTC	CASSLQRVLYNEQFF
TRBD1	few	TRBV6-1	15	TRBJ2-7	TGTGCCAGCAGTGTACAGGGGCGCCCCCCCTACGAGCAGTACTTC	CASSVQGRPPYEQYF
NA	NA	TRBV15	16	TRBJ2-7	TGTGCCACCAGCAGAGATGGGGCGGGTACCCCCTACGAGCAGTACTTC	CATSRDGAGTPYEQYF
TRBD1	NA	TRBV27	13	TRBJ1-2	TGTGCCAGCAAATTACTAGGGGGCAAGGGCTACACCTTC	CASKLLGGKGYTF
NA	NA	TRBV5-1	13	TRBJ2-7	TGCGCCAGCAGGACAGAGAGCTCCTACGAGCAGTACTTC	CASRTESSYEQYF
TRBD2	once	TRBV7-9	13	TRBJ2-1	TGTGCCAGCGGGACTAGCGAGTACAATGAGCAGTTCTTC	CASGTSEYNEQFF
NA	NA	TRBV6-1	16	TRBJ1-1	TGTGCCAGCAGTGATGCGAGGGGTTGGCCGAACACTGAAGCTTTCTTT	CASSDARGWPNTEAFF
NA	NA	TRBV19	18	TRBJ2-7	TGTGCCAGTAGTGCCCACCAGATTGGCGGGCAAACAGGCTACGAGCAGTACTTC	CASSAHQIGGQTGYEQYF
NA	NA	TRBV7-9	12	TRBJ2-7	TGTGCCAGCAGCCCGGAGGGTTACGAGCAGTACTTC	CASSPEGYEQYF
TRBD1	NA	TRBV4-1	13	TRBJ2-7	TGCGCCAGCAGCCAGCGGACAGGGCGTGGGCAGTACTTC	CASSQRTGRGQYF
NA	NA	TRBV7-6	13	TRBJ2-1	TGTGCCAGCAGCTTAGTCCAATACAATGAGCAGTTCTTC	CASSLVQYNEQFF
NA	NA	TRBV28	13	TRBJ2-4	TGTGCCAGCAGTACTGGTGGCAAAAACATTCAGTACTTC	CASSTGGKNIQYF
TRBD1	NA	TRBV19	15	TRBJ1-4	TGTGCCAGTAGATCGAGACAGGGGATGTCTGAAAAACTGTTTTTT	CASRSRQGMSEKLFF
NA	NA	TRBV7-9	14	TRBJ2-7	TGTGCCAGCAGGCCCGGGACGGGGTCCTACGAGCAGTACTTC	CASRPGTGSYEQYF
TRBD1	NA	TRBV5-1	12	TRBJ1-2	TGCGCCAGCGATACAGGGGGCGCAGACTACACCTTC	CASDTGGADYTF
NA	NA	TRBV19	13	TRBJ2-1	TGTGCCAGTAGTATAGTCCGCAGCAATGAGCAGTTCTTC	CASSIVRSNEQFF
NA	NA	TRBV7-9	13	TRBJ1-4	TGTGCCAGCAGCACCCGGGAGGATGAAAAACTGTTTTTT	CASSTREDEKLFF
NA	NA	TRBV6-5	14	TRBJ1-2	TGTGCCAGCAGTTCTACGGGGGGTAACTATGGCTACACCTTC	CASSSTGGNYGYTF